The 21 T cell receptor beta chains listed next were all sequenced from one sample in a study of shared clonotypes between healthy human individuals. TCRdb's table, derived via immunoSEQ multiplex PCR, lists solely in-frame clones and lacks some. The data hold some 2,000,000 clones, with approximately 94% observed a single time. The specimen was naive CD4+ T cells sorted from blood. Stated subset: CD45RA+ positively selected. These receptors were obtained from a man aged 18 to 30 in good health.

Remarks on this clone: Other DNA sequences in the sample encode the same CDR3. The chain combines TRBV18 with TRBJ1-1; D is unclear. CDR1 is KGHSH and CDR2 is LQKENI in the germline V gene. This CDR3 has 12 amino acids. Trimming took 4 bases from V and 0 from J, leaving 3 bases between them. In nucleotides, the CDR3 is TGTGCCAGCTCACTTTTGAACACTGAAGCTTTCTTT. Its translation is CASSLLNTEAFF.

A note on this clone: This sample also contains other DNA sequences that code for the same CDR3. V is TRBV7-2 and J is TRBJ1-6; no clear D gene. Per germline, CDR1 SGHTA and CDR2 FQGNSA. CDR3 length: 13 residues. The V and J ends lost 1 base and 9 bases respectively, with 7 bases between them. The CDR3 region is CASSLERGSPLHF. The CDR3 DNA reads as TGTGCCAGCAGCTTAGAGCGGGGTTCACCCCTCCACTTT. The full variable domain, completed using reference TRBV7-2 and TRBJ1-6, is GAGVSQSPSNKVTEKGKDVELRCDPISGHTALYWYRQSLGQGLEFLIYFQGNSAPDKSGLPSDRFSAERTGGSVSTLTIQRTQQEDSAVYLCASSLERGSPLHFGNGTRLTVT.

The chain recombines TRBV9 with TRBJ2-2, with D uncertain. CDR1 SGDLS and CDR2 YYNGEE come from the germline V gene. Trimming left V 0 bases short and J 1 base short, with 10 bases between. The CDR3 has 16 residues. The CDR3 region has the DNA TGTGCCAGCAGCGTAGGTCCGACATTGAACACCGGGGAGCTGTTTTTT. Encoded protein: CASSVGPTLNTGELFF.

The chain combines TRBV2 with TRBJ1-3, with TRBD1 as a possible D gene (6 bases). The germline CDR1 and CDR2 sequences are SNHLY and FYNNEI. CDR3 length equals 14 residues. V gave up 4 bases and J gave up 4 bases, with 11 bases separating them. The chain's CDR3 is CASSGQDAGNTIYF. The CDR3 DNA reads TGTGCCAGCAGTGGACAGGACGCAGGAAACACCATATATTTT.

V gene TRBV5-6 combines with J gene TRBJ1-4, with 7 bases matching TRBD1. From germline, CDR1 is SGHDT and CDR2 YYEEEE. CDR3 size: 14 residues. Losses at the gene ends were 4 bases for V and 3 bases for J; bases not matched to a gene: 3. For the CDR3, the DNA is TGTGCCAGCAGCGAGGGACAGCCTAATGAAAAACTGTTTTTT. Its protein product is CASSEGQPNEKLFF. The variable domain in full, with the rest retrieved from reference TRBV5-6 and TRBJ1-4, is DAGVTQSPTHLIKTRGQQVTLRCSPKSGHDTVSWYQQALGQGPQFIFQYYEEEERQRGNFPDRFSGHQFPNYSSELNVNALLLGDSALYLCASSEGQPNEKLFFGSGTQLSVL.

The J gene is TRBJ1-1, the V gene TRBV5-1; D might be TRBD1 (5 bases). Germline V gives CDR1 SGHRS, CDR2 YFSETQ. This CDR3 has 14 amino acids. The V end was cut by 6 bases, the J end by 0 bases, with 12 bases between. Written as DNA, the CDR3 is TGCGCCAGCAAAAGAGGGACCTTGAACACTGAAGCTTTCTTT. Its translation: CASKRGTLNTEAFF.

This rearrangement joins TRBV5-1 to TRBJ1-1; D is perhaps TRBD1 (5 bases). V lost 5 bases and J 2 bases, leaving 13 bases between the germline ends. CDR1 and CDR2 (germline): SGHRS, YFSETQ. The CDR3 covers 14 residues. CDR3 loop: CASRSSDSNTEAFF. CDR3 bases: TGCGCCAGCAGGTCTAGTGACAGTAACACTGAAGCTTTCTTT.

The rearrangement joins TRBV29-1 to TRBJ1-2, with 9 bases aligning to TRBD1. The length of the CDR3 is 13 residues. Germline CDR1 SQVTM, CDR2 ANQGSEA. Trimming cost V 3 bases and J 8 bases; bases outside gene matches: 7. CDR3 region: CSVDGTGNEGYTF. The DNA for the CDR3 is TGCAGCGTTGATGGGACAGGGAATGAGGGCTACACCTTC. The complete variable domain, with remaining parts taken from reference TRBV29-1 and TRBJ1-2, reads SAVISQKPSRDICQRGTSLTIQCQVDSQVTMMFWYRQQPGQSLTLIATANQGSEATYESGFVIDKFPISRPNLTFSTLTVSNMSPEDSSIYLCSVDGTGNEGYTFGSGTRLTVV.

Remarks on this clone: Other DNA sequences in this sample translate to the same CDR3. The V and J genes are TRBV6-5 and TRBJ2-5; D perhaps matches TRBD1 (5 bases). The CDR3 runs 13 residues. Trimming shortened V by 2 bases and J by 4 bases, and 8 bases separated the two germline ends. The germline CDR1 and CDR2 sequences are MNHEY and SVGAGI. In DNA form, the CDR3 reads TGTGCCAGCAGTTACAGGGGTCGAGAGACCCAGTACTTC. It is translated as CASSYRGRETQYF.

The rearrangement uses TRBV4-2 and TRBJ2-7, with unresolved D. V shed 0 bases and J shed 6 bases, with 12 bases lying between them. The CDR3 has 14 amino acids. The germline CDR1 and CDR2 sequences are LGHNA and YNFKEQ. The DNA of the CDR3 is TGTGCCAGCAGCCAAGACGTGCTAGTCGGCGAGCAGTACTTC. Encoded protein: CASSQDVLVGEQYF.

This chain links TRBV18 with TRBJ2-7; 8 nucleotides agree with TRBD1. Unmatched junction bases numbered 4, after V lost 3 bases and J lost 3 bases. The CDR3 covers 14 residues. Looked up from germline, CDR1 is KGHSH and CDR2 is LQKENI. The CDR3 protein is CASSPQGADYEQYF. The CDR3 bases are TGTGCCAGCTCACCGCAGGGGGCAGACTACGAGCAGTACTTC.

This chain links TRBV9 with TRBJ2-3, with D possibly matching TRBD2 (5 bases). Germline V gene lookup returns CDR1 SGDLS and CDR2 YYNGEE. CDR3 length: 14 residues. V lost 4 bases and J lost 1, with 10 bases in between. The CDR3 loop is CASSLIGGTDTQYF. In DNA form, the CDR3 reads TGTGCCAGCAGCCTAATCGGGGGCACAGATACGCAGTATTTT.

The J gene is TRBJ2-5, the V gene TRBV5-4, with 14 bases that match TRBD2. The germline CDR1 and CDR2 sequences are SGHNT and YYREEE (reference sequence). The CDR3 length is 16 residues. V lost 4 bases, J lost 3 bases, and 5 bases stayed unmatched. The CDR3 nucleotides read TGTGCCAGCAGCCCTACGGGACTAGCGGGAGAAGAGACCCAGTACTTC. Translating it yields CASSPTGLAGEETQYF. Variable domain in full (rest from reference TRBV5-4 and TRBJ2-5): ETGVTQSPTHLIKTRGQQVTLRCSSQSGHNTVSWYQQALGQGPQFIFQYYREEENGRGNFPPRFSGLQFPNYSSELNVNALELDDSALYLCASSPTGLAGEETQYFGPGTRLLVL.

The chain uses TRBV11-2 and TRBJ1-4; possible D gene TRBD1, 5 bases. The germline V gene has CDR1 SGHAT and CDR2 FQNNGV. Trimming removed 0 bases from V and 7 bases from J, with 12 bases in between. The CDR3 is 15 amino acids. CDR3 nucleotides: TGTGCCAGCAGCTTAGATGTGGGGGTGGGTGAAAAACTGTTTTTT. It codes for CASSLDVGVGEKLFF.

This clone occurred once. V and J are TRBV7-9 and TRBJ2-3, with D perhaps matching TRBD1 or TRBD2 (5 bases each). Deletions cut 8 bases from V and 6 bases from J, with 12 bases between. This CDR3 region has 12 residues. Germline CDR1 and CDR2: SEHNR and FQNEAQ (reference sequence). The CDR3 spells CASGGPGDTQYF. As DNA, the CDR3 is TGTGCCAGCGGGGGACCGGGGGATACGCAGTATTTT.

This clone was counted a single time. The CDR3 bases are TGTGCCAGCAGCTTAGGTCCGGGGTCGACCGGGGAGCTGTTTTTT. Translation: CASSLGPGSTGELFF. The chain employs TRBV7-2 and TRBJ2-2; maybe TRBD2 (5 bases). The V and J ends lost 1 base and 5 bases respectively, with 11 bases between them. CDR3 size: 15 residues. In germline, CDR1 is SGHTA, CDR2 FQGNSA.

The rearrangement joins TRBV29-1 to TRBJ2-3; perhaps TRBD1 as D (6 bases). The CDR3 length is 15 residues. The germline V and J ends were trimmed by 8 bases and 0 bases, with 18 bases remaining between them. Germline V gene sequence: CDR1 SQVTM, CDR2 ANQGSEA. The CDR3 DNA reads TGCAGCTGGACGGACAGATCCTTTAGCACAGATACGCAGTATTTT. It translates to CSWTDRSFSTDTQYF.

This clone appeared once. This CDR3 is also generated by other DNA sequences in the sample. The chain employs TRBV11-3 and TRBJ1-1, with TRBD1 matching over 7 bases. Germline CDR1 is SGHNT and CDR2 is YENEEA. The CDR3 totals 15 residues. J lost 0 bases, V lost 3 bases, and 4 bases had no gene match. DNA of the CDR3: TGTGCCAGCAGCTTGTCCGGGACAGTGAACACTGAAGCTTTCTTT. Its translation is CASSLSGTVNTEAFF.

The gene calls are TRBV5-1 and TRBJ2-7; 8 positions match TRBD2. The CDR3 has 16 amino acids. Germline V gene data show CDR1 as SGHRS and CDR2 as YFSETQ. Trimming removed 4 bases from V and 3 bases from J; junction bases left unmatched: 12. The CDR3 is CASSLGLPGGHYEQYF. The CDR3 DNA reads TGCGCCAGCAGCCTGGGTTTACCGGGGGGGCACTACGAGCAGTACTTC. The full variable domain, rest sourced from reference TRBV5-1 and TRBJ2-7, is KAGVTQTPRYLIKTRGQQVTLSCSPISGHRSVSWYQQTPGQGLQFLFEYFSETQRNKGNFPGRFSGRQFSNSRSEMNVSTLELGDSALYLCASSLGLPGGHYEQYFGPGTRLTVT.

This chain links TRBV6-1 with TRBJ1-6; D is unresolved. V lost 6 bases to trimming and J lost 5 bases, with 8 bases between them. This CDR3 is built from 13 residues. Germline-derived CDR1 and CDR2 are MNHNS and SASEGT. The CDR3 loop is CASSRVNNSPLHF. The DNA of the CDR3 is TGTGCCAGCAGCCGGGTCAATAATTCACCCCTCCACTTT.

As concerns this clone: The sample has other DNA sequences that encode this CDR3 too. The genes are TRBV19 and TRBJ1-2, with TRBD1 matching 7 bases. Unmatched junction bases numbered 1, after V lost 3 bases and J lost 3 bases. Germline values: CDR1 LNHDA, CDR2 SQIVND (reference sequence). The CDR3 length is 13 residues. CDR3 region: CASSIGTDYGYTF. The CDR3, as DNA: TGTGCCAGTAGTATTGGGACAGACTATGGCTACACCTTC.